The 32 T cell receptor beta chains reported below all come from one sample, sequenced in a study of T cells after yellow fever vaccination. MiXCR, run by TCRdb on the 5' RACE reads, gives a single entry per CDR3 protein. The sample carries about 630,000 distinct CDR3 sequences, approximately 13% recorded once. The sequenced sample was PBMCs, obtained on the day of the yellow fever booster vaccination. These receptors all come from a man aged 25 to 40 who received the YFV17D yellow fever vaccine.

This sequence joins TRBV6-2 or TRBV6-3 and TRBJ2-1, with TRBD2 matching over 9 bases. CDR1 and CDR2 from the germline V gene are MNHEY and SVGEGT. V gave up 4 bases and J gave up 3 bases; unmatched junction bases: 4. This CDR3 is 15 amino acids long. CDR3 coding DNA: TGTGCCAGCAGTTCTAGCGGGAATGGCTACAATGAGCAGTTCTTC. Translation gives CASSSSGNGYNEQFF.

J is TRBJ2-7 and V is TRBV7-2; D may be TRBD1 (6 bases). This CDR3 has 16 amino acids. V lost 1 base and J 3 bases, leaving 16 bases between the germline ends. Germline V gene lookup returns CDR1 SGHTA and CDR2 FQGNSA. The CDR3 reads CASSLGGRSLNYEQYF. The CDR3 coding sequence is TGTGCCAGCAGCTTAGGGGGGCGGTCTTTGAACTACGAGCAGTACTTC.

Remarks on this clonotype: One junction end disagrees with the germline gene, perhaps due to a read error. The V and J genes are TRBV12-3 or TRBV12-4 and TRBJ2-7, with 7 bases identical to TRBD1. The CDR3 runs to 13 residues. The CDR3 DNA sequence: TGTGCCAGCAGTCCTCAGAGGGGGCTTGCTCCAAGCTTC. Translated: CASSPQRGLAPSF.

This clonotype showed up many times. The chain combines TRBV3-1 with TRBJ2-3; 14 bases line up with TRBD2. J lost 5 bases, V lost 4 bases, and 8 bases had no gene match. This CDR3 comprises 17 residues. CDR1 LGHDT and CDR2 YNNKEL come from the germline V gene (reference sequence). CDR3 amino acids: CASSPPGLAGAGDTQYF. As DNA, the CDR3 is TGTGCCAGCAGCCCGCCGGGACTAGCGGGAGCTGGAGATACGCAGTATTTT.

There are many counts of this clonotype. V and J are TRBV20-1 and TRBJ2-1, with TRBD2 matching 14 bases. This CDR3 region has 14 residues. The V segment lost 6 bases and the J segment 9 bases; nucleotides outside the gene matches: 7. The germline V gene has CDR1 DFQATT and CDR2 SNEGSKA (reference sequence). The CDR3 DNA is TGCAGTGCCGGGACTAGCGGGAGTATGGGTGAGCAGTTCTTC. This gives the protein CSAGTSGSMGEQFF.

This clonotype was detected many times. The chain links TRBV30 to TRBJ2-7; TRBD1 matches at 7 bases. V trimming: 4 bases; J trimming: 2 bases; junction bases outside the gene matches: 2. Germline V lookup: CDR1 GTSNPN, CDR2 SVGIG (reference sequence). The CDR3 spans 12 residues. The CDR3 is CAWKGQAYEQYF. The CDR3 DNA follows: TGTGCCTGGAAAGGACAGGCCTACGAGCAGTACTTC.

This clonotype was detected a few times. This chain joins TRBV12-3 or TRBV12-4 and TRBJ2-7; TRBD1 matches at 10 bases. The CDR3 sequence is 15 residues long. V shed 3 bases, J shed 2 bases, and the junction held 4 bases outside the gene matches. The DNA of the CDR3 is TGTGCCAGCAGTTTCTGGGGACAGGGGACCTACGAGCAGTACTTC. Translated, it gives CASSFWGQGTYEQYF.

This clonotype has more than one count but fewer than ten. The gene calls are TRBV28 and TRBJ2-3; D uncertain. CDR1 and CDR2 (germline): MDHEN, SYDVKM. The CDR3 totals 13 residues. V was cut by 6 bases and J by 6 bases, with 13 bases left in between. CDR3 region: CASRPTGIDTQYF. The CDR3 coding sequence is TGTGCCAGCAGACCCACCGGAATTGATACGCAGTATTTT.

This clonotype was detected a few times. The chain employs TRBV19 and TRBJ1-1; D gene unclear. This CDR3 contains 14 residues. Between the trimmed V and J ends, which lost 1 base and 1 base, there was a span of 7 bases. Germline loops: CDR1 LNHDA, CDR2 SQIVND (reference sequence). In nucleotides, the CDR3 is TGTGCCAGTAGTATAGGGCGAAAGAACACTGAAGCTTTCTTT. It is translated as CASSIGRKNTEAFF.

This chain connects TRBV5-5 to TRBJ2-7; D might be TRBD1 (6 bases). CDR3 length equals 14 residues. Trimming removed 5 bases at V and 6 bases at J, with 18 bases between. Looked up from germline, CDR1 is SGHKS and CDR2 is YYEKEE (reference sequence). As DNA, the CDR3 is TGTGCCAGCAGTGGGGGCAGCCCCACGGTCGAGCAGTACTTC. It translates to CASSGGSPTVEQYF.

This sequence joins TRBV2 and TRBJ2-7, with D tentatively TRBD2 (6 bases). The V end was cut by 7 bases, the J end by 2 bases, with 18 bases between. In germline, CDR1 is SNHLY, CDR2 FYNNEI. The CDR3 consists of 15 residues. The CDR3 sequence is CASKFSLATTYEQYF. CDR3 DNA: TGTGCCAGCAAGTTCTCACTAGCTACGACCTACGAGCAGTACTTC.

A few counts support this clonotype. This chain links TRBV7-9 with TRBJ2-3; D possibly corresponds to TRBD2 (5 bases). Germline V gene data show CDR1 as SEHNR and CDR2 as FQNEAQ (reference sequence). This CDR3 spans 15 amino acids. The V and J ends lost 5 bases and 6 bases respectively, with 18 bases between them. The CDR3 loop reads CASSPSSVTGDTQYF. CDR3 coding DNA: TGTGCCAGCAGCCCGAGTTCCGTGACGGGGGATACGCAGTATTTT.

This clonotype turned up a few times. CDR3 in DNA: TGTGCCAGCAGCGCGGGGGTGGGACAGGGGGCCGGAGAGCCCCAGCATTTT. This encodes CASSAGVGQGAGEPQHF. The J gene is TRBJ1-5, the V gene TRBV9, with 12 bases fitting TRBD1. The CDR3 has 17 residues. J gave up 8 bases and V 3 bases, and 12 bases lay outside the gene matches. CDR1 and CDR2 from the germline V gene are SGDLS and YYNGEE.

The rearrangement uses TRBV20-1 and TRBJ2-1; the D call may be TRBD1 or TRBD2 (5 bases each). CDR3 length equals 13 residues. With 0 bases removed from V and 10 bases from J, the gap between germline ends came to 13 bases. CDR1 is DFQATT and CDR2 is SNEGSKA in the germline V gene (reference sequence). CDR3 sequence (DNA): TGCAGTGCTAGAGATGACGGGACGGGGGAGCAGTTCTTC. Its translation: CSARDDGTGEQFF.

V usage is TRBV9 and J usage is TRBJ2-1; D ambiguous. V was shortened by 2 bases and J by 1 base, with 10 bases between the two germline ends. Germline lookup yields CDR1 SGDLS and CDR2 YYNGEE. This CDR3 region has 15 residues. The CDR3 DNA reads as TGTGCCAGCAGCGTCGGGTGGGATTCCTACAATGAGCAGTTCTTC. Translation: CASSVGWDSYNEQFF.

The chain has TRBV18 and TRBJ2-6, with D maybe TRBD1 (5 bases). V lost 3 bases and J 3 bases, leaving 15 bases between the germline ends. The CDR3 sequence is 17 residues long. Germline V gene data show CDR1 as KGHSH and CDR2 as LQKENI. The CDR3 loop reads CASSPTGVRVGANVLTF. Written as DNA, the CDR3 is TGTGCCAGCTCACCTACAGGAGTGAGAGTTGGGGCCAACGTCCTGACTTTC.

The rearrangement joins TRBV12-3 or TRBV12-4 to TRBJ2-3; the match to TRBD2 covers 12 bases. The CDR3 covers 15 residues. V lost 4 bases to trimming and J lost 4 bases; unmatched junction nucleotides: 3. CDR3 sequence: CASSWTSGEADTQYF. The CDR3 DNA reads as TGTGCCAGCAGTTGGACTAGCGGGGAGGCAGATACGCAGTATTTT.

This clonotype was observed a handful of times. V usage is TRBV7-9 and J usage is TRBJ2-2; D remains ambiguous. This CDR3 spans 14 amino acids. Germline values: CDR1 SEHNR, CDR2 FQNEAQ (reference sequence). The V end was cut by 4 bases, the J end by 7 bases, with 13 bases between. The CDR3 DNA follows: TGTGCCAGCAGCTCGGACCTACCCGACGGGGAGCTGTTTTTT. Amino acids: CASSSDLPDGELFF.

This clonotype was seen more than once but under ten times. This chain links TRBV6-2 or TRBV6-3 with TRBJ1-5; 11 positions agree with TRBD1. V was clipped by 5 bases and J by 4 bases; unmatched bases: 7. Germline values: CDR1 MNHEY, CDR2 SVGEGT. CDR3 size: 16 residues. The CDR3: CASSRTGGAGNQPQHF. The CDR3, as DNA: TGTGCCAGCAGTCGGACAGGGGGCGCGGGTAATCAGCCCCAGCATTTT.

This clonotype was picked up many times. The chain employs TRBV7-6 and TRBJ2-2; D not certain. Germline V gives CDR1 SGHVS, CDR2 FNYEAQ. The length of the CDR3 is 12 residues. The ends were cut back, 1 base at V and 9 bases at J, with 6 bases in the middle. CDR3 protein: CASSLDRRELFF. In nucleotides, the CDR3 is TGTGCCAGCAGCTTAGATAGGAGGGAGCTGTTTTTT.

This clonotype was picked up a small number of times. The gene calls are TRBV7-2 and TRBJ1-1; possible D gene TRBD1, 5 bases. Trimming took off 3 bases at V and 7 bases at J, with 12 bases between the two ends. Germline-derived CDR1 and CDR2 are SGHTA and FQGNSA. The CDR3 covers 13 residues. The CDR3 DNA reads TGTGCCAGCAGCTTCAGGTGGGGGGGTGAAGCTTTCTTT. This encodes CASSFRWGGEAFF.

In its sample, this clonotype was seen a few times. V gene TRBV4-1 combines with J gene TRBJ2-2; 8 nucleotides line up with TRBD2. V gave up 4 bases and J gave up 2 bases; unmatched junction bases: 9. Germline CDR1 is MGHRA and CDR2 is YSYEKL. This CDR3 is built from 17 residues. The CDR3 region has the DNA TGCGCCAGCAGCCCTTTGGCCAGCGGGAGTAACACCGGGGAGCTGTTTTTT. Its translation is CASSPLASGSNTGELFF.

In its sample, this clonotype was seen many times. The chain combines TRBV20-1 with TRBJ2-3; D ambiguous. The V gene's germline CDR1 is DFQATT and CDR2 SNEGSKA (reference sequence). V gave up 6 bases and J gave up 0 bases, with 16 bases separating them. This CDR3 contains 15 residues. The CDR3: CSAPTRGASTDTQYF. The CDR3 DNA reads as TGCAGTGCGCCGACCCGTGGTGCCAGCACAGATACGCAGTATTTT.

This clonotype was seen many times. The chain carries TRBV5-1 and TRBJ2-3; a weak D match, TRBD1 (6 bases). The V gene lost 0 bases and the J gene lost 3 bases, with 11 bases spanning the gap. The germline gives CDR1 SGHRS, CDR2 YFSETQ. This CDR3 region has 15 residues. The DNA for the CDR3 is TGCGCCAGCAGCTTGGAAGCGCAGGGGACAGATACGCAGTATTTT. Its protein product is CASSLEAQGTDTQYF.

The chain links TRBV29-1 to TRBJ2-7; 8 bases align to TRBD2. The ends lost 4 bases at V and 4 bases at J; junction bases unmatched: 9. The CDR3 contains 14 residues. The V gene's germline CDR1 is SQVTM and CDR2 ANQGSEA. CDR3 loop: CSVAAAGVGYEQYF. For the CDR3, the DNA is TGCAGCGTTGCCGCAGCGGGAGTAGGGTACGAGCAGTACTTC.

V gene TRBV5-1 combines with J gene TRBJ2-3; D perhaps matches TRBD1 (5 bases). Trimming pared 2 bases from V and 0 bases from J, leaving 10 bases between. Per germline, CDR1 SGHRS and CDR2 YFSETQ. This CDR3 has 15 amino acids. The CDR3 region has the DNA TGCGCCAGCAGCTTACAGGTTACTAGCACAGATACGCAGTATTTT. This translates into CASSLQVTSTDTQYF.

CDR3 bases: TGTGCCAGCAGTGTGGTTGCGGGAGGCAGCACAGATACGCAGTATTTT. Translated, it gives CASSVVAGGSTDTQYF. The chain carries TRBV7-2 and TRBJ2-3, with 8 nucleotides matching TRBD2. The CDR3 sequence is 16 residues long. The junction had 8 bases not matched to a gene; V was cut back by 6 bases and J by 0 bases. The V gene's germline CDR1 is SGHTA and CDR2 FQGNSA.

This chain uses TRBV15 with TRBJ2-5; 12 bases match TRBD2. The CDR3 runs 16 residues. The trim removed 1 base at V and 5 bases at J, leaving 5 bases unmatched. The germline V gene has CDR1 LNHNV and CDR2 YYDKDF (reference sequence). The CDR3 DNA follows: TGTGCCACCAGCAGAGGACTAGCGGGAGAGCTGGAGACCCAGTACTTC. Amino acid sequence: CATSRGLAGELETQYF.

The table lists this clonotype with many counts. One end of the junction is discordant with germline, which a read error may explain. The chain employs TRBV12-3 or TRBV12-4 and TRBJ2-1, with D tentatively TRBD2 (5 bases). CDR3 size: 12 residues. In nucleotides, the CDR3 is TGTGCCAGCACCCTGGGCGGGTGGGAGAGGGTCTTC. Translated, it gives CASTLGGWERVF.

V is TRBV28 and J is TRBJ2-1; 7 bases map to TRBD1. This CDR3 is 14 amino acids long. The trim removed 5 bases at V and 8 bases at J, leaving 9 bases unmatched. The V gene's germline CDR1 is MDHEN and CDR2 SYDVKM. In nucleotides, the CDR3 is TGTGCCAGCAGTCTAGCCACAGGGGAGCATGAGCAGTTCTTC. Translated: CASSLATGEHEQFF. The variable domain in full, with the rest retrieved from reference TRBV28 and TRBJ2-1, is DVKVTQSSRYLVKRTGEKVFLECVQDMDHENMFWYRQDPGLGLRLIYFSYDVKMKEKGDIPEGYSVSREKKERFSLILESASTNQTSMYLCASSLATGEHEQFFGPGTRLTVL.

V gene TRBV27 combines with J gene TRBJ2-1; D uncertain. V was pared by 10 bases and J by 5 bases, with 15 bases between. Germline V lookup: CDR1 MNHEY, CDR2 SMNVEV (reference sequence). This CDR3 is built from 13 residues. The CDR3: CAIRPGTNNEQFF. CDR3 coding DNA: TGTGCCATCAGGCCTGGCACTAACAATGAGCAGTTCTTC.

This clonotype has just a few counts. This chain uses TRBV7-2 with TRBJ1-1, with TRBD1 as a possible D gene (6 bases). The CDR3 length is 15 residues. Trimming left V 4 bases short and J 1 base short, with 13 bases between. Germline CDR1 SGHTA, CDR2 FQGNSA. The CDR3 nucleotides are TGTGCCAGCAGCTCATGGGGCAGGGGGAACACTGAAGCTTTCTTT. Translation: CASSSWGRGNTEAFF.